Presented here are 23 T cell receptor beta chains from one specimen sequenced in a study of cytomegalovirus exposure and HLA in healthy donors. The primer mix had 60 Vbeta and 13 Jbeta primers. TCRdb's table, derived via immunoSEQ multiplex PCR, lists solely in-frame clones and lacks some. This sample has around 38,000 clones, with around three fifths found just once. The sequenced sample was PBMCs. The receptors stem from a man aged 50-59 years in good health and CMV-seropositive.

The CDR3 DNA reads as TGTGCCAGCACCGGGGGGGGCAGGACGCAGTATTTT. Translating it yields CASTGGGRTQYF. This chain connects TRBV2 to TRBJ2-3, with 8 bases lining up with TRBD2. Germline V gene sequence: CDR1 SNHLY, CDR2 FYNNEI. The CDR3 spans 12 residues. The junction had 6 bases not matched to a gene; V was cut back by 7 bases and J by 9 bases.

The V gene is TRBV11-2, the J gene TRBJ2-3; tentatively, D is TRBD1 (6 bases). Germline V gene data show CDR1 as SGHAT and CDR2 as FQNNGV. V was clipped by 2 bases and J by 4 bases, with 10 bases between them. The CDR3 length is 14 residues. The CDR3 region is CASSLNRAADTQYF. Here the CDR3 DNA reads TGTGCCAGCAGCTTAAACAGGGCTGCAGATACGCAGTATTTT.

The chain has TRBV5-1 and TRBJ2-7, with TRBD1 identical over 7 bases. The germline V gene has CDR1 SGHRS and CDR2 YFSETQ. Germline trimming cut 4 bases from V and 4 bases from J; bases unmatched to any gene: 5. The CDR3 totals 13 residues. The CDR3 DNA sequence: TGCGCCAGCAGCCCGGGACAGTTTTACGAGCAGTACTTC. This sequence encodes CASSPGQFYEQYF.

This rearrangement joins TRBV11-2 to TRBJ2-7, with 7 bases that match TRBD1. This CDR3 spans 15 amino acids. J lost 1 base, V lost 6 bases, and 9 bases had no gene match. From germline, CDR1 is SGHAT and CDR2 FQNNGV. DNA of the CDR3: TGTGCCAGCAGATTACCCGGGACAGCATCCTACGAGCAGTACTTC. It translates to CASRLPGTASYEQYF.

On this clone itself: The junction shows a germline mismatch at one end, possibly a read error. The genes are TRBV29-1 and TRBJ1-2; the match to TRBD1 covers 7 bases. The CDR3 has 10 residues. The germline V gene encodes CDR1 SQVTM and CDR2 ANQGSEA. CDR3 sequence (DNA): TGCAGCGTGGTCGCCGGGACAGTTGTCTTC. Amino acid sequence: CSVVAGTVVF.

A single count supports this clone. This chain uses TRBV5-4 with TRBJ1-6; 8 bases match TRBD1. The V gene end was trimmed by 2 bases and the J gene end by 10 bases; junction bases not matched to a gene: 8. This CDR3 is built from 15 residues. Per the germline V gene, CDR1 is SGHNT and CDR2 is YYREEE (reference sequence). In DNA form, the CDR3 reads TGTGCCAGCAGCTTTGGGACAGGCGAACAATCACCCCTCCACTTT. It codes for CASSFGTGEQSPLHF.

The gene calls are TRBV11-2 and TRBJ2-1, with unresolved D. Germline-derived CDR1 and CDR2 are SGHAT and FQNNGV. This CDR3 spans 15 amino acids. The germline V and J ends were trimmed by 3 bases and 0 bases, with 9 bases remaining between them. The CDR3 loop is CASSFSDSSYNEQFF. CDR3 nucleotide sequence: TGTGCCAGCAGCTTTTCCGATAGCTCCTACAATGAGCAGTTCTTC.

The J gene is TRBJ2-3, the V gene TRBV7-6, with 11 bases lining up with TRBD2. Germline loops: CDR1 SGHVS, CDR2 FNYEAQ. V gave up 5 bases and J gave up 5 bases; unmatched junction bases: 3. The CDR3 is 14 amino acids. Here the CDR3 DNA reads TGTGCCAGCAGCCGGCTAGCGGGGGGAGATACGCAGTATTTT. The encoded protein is CASSRLAGGDTQYF.

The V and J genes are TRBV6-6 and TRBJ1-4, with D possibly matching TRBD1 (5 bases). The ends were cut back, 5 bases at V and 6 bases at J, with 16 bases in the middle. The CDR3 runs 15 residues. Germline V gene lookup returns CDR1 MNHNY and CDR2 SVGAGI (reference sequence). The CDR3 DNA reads TGTGCCAGCAGTATGAAGGGGCAGGGTTATGAAAAACTGTTTTTT. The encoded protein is CASSMKGQGYEKLFF.

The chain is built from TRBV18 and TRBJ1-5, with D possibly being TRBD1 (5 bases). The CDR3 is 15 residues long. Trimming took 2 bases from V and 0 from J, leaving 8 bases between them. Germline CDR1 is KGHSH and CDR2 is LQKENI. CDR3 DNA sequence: TGTGCCAGCTCACCAGACAGCTATAGCAATCAGCCCCAGCATTTT. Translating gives CASSPDSYSNQPQHF.

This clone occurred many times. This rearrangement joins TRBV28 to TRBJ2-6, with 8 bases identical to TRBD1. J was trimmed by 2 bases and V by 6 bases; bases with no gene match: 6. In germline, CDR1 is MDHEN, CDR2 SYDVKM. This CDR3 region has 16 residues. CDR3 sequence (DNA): TGTGCCAGCAGCCCGGACAGGGCCCCTGGGGCCAACGTCCTGACTTTC. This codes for CASSPDRAPGANVLTF.

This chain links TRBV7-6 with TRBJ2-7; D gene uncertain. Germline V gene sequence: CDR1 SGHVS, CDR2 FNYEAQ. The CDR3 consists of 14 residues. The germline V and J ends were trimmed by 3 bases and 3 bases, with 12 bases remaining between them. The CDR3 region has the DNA TGTGCCAGCAGCTTCGGCCCCACGGGCTACGAGCAGTACTTC. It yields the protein CASSFGPTGYEQYF.

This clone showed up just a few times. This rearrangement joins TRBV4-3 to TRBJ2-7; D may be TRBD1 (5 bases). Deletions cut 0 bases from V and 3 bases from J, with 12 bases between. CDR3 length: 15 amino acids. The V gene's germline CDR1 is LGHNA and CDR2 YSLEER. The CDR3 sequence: CASSQDQAGLYEQYF. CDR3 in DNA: TGCGCCAGCAGCCAAGATCAGGCAGGGCTCTACGAGCAGTACTTC.

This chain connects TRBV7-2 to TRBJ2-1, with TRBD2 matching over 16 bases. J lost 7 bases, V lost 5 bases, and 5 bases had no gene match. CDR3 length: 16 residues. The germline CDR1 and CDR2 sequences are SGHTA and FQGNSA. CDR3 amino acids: CASSTPGLAGGNEQFF. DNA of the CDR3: TGTGCCAGCAGCACCCCGGGACTAGCGGGGGGGAATGAGCAGTTCTTC.

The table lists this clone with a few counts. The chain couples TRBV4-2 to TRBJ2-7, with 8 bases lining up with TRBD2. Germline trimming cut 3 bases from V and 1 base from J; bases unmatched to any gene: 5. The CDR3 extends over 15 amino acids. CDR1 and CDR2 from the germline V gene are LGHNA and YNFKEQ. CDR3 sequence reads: CASSQARGGSYEQYF. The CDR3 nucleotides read TGTGCCAGCAGCCAGGCCCGGGGGGGGTCCTACGAGCAGTACTTC.

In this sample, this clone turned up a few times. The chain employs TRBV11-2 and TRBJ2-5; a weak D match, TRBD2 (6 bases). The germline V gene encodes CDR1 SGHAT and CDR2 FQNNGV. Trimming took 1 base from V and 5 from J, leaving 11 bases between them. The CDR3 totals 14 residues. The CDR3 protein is CASSLVAGGETQYF. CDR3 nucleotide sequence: TGTGCCAGCAGCTTAGTAGCCGGAGGGGAGACCCAGTACTTC.

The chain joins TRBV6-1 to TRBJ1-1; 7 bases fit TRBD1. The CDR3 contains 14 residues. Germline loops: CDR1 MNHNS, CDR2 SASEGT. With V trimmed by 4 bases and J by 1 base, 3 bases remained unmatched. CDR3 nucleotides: TGTGCCAGCAGTGTGGACAGGAAGAACACTGAAGCTTTCTTT. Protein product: CASSVDRKNTEAFF.

CDR3 DNA sequence: TGTGCCAGCAGAGGGGACACCCAAGAAGGCTACACCTTC. Amino acid sequence: CASRGDTQEGYTF. The rearrangement joins TRBV9 to TRBJ1-2; a weak D match, TRBD1 (6 bases). Trimming pared 5 bases from V and 8 bases from J, leaving 16 bases between. The CDR3 spans 13 residues. Looked up from germline, CDR1 is SGDLS and CDR2 is YYNGEE.

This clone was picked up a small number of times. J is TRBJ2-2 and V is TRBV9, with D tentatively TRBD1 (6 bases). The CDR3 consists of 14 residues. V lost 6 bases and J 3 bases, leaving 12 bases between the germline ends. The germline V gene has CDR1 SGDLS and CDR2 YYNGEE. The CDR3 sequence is CASTPTGYTGELFF. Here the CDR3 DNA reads TGTGCCAGCACCCCCACAGGGTACACCGGGGAGCTGTTTTTT.

The CDR3 sequence: CASSEWTGMDEQYF. CDR3 DNA sequence: TGTGCCAGCAGTGAATGGACAGGGATGGACGAGCAGTACTTC. The chain uses TRBV2 and TRBJ2-7; 8 bases are a match to TRBD1. The junction had 5 bases not matched to a gene; V was cut back by 2 bases and J by 5 bases. Per the germline V gene, CDR1 is SNHLY and CDR2 is FYNNEI. The CDR3 contains 14 residues.

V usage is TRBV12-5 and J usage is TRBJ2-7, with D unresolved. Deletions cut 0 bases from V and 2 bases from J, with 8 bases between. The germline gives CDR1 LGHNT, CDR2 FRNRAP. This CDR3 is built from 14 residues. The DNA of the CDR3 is TGTGCTAGTGGTTTGGTACAGAGTACCTACGAGCAGTACTTC. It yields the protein CASGLVQSTYEQYF.

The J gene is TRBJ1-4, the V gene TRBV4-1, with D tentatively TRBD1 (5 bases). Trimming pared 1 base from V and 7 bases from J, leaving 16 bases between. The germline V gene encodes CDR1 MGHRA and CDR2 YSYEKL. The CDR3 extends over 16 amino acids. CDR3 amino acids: CASSQGASRVFEKLFF. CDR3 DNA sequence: TGCGCCAGCAGCCAAGGGGCTTCCAGGGTGTTTGAAAAACTGTTTTTT.

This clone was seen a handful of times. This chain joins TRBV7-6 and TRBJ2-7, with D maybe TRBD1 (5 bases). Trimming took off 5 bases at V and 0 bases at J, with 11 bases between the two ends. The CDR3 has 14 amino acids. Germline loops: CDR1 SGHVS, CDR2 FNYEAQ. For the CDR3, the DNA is TGTGCCAGCAGCGTGAGACAGAGCTCCTACGAGCAGTACTTC. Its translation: CASSVRQSSYEQYF.